Sequencing of this T cell receptor (beta chain) was carried out in a study of blood T cell repertoires in COVID-19. Background on the study: Acute and convalescent COVID-19 specimens originated in the United States, Italy and Spain.

Per the study methods: Amplification from reference gene primers served as the basis for estimated nucleated cell counts. Profiling relied on immunoSEQ multiplex PCR, and the TCRdb table lists in-frame clones only, not all of them. From that table come the V and J calls and clone size; the DNA was used to work out D and trimming. The sample includes 65,000 to 85,000 clones, around four fifths seen only once; the top ten take 5.3%. Germline assignment: CDR1 SQVTM and CDR2 ANQGSEA. The CDR3 runs to 14 residues. J lost 4 bases, V lost 4 bases, and 8 bases had no gene match. This clonotype was sampled from a middle-aged man with active COVID-19. The chain combines TRBV29-1 with TRBJ1-1; 8 positions match TRBD1. Sequences were obtained from peripheral blood. The chain's CDR3 is CSVAVQGEITEAFF. CDR3 bases: TGCAGCGTTGCGGTACAGGGGGAGATCACTGAAGCTTTCTTT.